The 2 T cell receptor beta chains presented below share a single source sample, sequenced in a study of shared clonotypes between healthy human individuals. Assay: immunoSEQ multiplex PCR; the TCRdb copy retains only in-frame clones and omits some. This table has about 610,000 clones, roughly 97% appearing once. Sequenced material: naive CD4+ T cells sorted from blood. Subset indicated: CD45RA+ positively selected. Receptors were obtained from a woman in her twenties or thirties in good health.

This chain links TRBV6-6 with TRBJ2-3; D might be TRBD2 (5 bases). Germline CDR1 is MNHNY and CDR2 is SVGAGI (reference sequence). The V gene lost 6 bases and the J gene lost 1 base, with 14 bases spanning the gap. The CDR3 totals 15 residues. CDR3 nucleotide sequence: TGTGCCAGCAGCGACGGGGTTTATGGCACAGATACGCAGTATTTT. It codes for CASSDGVYGTDTQYF.

The chain links TRBV7-9 to TRBJ1-1, with D uncertain. CDR3 length: 14 amino acids. V dropped 4 bases and J dropped 3 bases, with 12 bases sitting between them. CDR1 SEHNR and CDR2 FQNEAQ come from the germline V gene (reference sequence). The CDR3 protein is CASSSRERDTEAFF. The CDR3 region has the DNA TGTGCCAGCAGCTCCCGGGAGCGAGACACTGAAGCTTTCTTT.